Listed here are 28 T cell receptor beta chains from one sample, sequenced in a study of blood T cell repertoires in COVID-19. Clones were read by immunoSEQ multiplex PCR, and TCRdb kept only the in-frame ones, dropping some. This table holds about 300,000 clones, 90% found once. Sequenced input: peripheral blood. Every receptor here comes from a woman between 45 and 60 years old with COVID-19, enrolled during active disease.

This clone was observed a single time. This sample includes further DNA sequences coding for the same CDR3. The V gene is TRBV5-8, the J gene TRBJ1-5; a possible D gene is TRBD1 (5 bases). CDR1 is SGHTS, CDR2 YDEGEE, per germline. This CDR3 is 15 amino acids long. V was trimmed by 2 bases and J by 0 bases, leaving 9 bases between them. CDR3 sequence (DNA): TGTGCCAGCAGCTTAGCAGGGTATAGCAATCAGCCCCAGCATTTT. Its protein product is CASSLAGYSNQPQHF.

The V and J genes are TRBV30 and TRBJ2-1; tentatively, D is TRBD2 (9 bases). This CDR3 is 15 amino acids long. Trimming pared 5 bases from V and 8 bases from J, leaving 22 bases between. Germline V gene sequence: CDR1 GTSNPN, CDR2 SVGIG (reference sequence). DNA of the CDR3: TGTGCCTGGTCCAGGGGGCTAGCGGGAATCTATGAGCAGTTCTTC. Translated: CAWSRGLAGIYEQFF. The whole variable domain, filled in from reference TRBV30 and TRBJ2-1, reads SQTIHQWPATLVQPVGSPLSLECTVEGTSNPNLYWYRQAAGRGLQLLFYSVGIGQISSEVPQNLSASRPQDRQFILSSKKLLLSDSGFYLCAWSRGLAGIYEQFFGPGTRLTVL.

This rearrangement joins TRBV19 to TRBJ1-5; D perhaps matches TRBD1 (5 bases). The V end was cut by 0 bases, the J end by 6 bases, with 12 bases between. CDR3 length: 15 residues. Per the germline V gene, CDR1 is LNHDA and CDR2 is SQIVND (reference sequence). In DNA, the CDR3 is TGTGCCAGTAGTATAGATTGGCAGCAGGGTCAGCCCCAGCATTTT. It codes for CASSIDWQQGQPQHF.

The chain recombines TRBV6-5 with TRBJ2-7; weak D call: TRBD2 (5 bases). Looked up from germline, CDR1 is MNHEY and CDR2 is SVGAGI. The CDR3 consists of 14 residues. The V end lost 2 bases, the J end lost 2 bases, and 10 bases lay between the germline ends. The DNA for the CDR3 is TGTGCCAGCAGTTACGGGAGTTCTACCTACGAGCAGTACTTC. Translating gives CASSYGSSTYEQYF.

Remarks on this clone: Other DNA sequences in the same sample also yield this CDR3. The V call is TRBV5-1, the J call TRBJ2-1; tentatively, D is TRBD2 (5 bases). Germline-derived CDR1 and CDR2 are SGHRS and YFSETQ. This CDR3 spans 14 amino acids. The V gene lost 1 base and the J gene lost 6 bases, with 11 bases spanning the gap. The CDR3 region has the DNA TGCGCCAGCAGCTTGACCGCAGGAGGCAATGAGCAGTTCTTC. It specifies CASSLTAGGNEQFF.

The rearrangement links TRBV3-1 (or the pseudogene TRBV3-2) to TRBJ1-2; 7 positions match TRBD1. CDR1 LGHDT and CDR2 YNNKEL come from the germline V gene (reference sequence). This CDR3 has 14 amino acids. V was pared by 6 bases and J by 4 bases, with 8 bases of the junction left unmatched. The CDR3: CASSRTGPFYGYTF. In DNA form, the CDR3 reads TGTGCCAGCAGTCGGACAGGTCCTTTCTATGGCTACACCTTC.

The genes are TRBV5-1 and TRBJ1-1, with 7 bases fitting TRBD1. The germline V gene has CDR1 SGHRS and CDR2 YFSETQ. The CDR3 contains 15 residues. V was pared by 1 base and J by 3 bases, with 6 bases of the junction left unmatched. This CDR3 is CASSLTGVGDTEAFF. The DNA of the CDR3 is TGCGCCAGCAGCTTGACAGGGGTAGGGGACACTGAAGCTTTCTTT.

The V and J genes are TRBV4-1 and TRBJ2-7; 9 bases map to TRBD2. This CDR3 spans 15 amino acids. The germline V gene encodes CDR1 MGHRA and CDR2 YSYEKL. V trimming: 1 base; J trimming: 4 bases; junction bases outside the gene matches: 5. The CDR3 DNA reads TGCGCCAGCAGCCAAGCTAGCGGGGTATTGTACGAGCAGTACTTC. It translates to CASSQASGVLYEQYF.

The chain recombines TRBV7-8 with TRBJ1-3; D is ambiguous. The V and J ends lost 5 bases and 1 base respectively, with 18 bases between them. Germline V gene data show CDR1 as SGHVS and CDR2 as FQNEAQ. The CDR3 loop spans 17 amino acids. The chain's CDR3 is CASSLTPGVRSGNTIYF. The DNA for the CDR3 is TGTGCCAGCAGCCTCACCCCCGGTGTTCGTTCTGGAAACACCATATATTTT.

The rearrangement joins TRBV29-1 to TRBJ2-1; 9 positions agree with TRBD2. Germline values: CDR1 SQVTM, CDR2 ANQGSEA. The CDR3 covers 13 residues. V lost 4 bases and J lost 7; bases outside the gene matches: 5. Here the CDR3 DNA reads TGCAGCGTTGCCGGGCTAGCGGGGAATGAGCAGTTCTTC. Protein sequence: CSVAGLAGNEQFF.

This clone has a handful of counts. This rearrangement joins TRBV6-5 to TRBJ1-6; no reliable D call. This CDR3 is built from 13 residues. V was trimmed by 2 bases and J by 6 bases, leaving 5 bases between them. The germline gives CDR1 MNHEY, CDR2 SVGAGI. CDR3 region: CASSYRVNSPLHF. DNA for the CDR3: TGTGCCAGCAGTTACCGAGTTAATTCACCCCTCCACTTT.

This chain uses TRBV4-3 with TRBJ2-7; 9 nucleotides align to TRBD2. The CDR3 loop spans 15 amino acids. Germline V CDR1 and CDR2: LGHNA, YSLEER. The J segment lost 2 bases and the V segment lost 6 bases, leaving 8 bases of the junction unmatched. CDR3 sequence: CASRVQAGGPYEQYF. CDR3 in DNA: TGCGCCAGCAGGGTCCAGGCGGGAGGGCCCTACGAGCAGTACTTC.

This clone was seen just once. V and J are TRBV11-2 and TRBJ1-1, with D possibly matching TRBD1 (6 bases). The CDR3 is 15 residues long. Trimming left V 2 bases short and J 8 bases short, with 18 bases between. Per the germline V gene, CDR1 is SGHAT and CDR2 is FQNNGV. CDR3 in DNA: TGTGCCAGCAGCTTATTATCCCCGGATACAGGGGAAGCTTTCTTT. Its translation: CASSLLSPDTGEAFF.

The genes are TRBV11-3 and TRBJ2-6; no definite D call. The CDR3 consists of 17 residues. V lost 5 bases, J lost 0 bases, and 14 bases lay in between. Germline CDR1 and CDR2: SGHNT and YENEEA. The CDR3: CASSPAFWASGANVLTF. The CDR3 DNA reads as TGTGCCAGCAGCCCGGCCTTCTGGGCCTCTGGGGCCAACGTCCTGACTTTC.

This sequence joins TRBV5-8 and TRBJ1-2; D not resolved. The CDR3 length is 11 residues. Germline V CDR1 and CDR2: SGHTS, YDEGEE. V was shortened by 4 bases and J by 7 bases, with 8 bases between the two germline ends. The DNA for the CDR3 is TGTGCCAGCAGCGGCCCCAGTGGCTACACCTTC. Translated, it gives CASSGPSGYTF. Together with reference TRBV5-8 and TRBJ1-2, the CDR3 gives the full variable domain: EAGVTQSPTHLIKTRGQQATLRCSPISGHTSVYWYQQALGLGLQFLLWYDEGEERNRGNFPPRFSGRQFPNYSSELNVNALELEDSALYLCASSGPSGYTFGSGTRLTVV.

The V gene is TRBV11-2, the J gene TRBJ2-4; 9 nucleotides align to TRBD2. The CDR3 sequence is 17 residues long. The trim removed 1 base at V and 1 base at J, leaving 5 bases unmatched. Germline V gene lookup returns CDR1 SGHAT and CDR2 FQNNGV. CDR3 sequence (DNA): TGTGCCAGCAGCTTAGCCGGCGGGAGGGGGGCCAAAAACATTCAGTACTTC. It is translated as CASSLAGGRGAKNIQYF.

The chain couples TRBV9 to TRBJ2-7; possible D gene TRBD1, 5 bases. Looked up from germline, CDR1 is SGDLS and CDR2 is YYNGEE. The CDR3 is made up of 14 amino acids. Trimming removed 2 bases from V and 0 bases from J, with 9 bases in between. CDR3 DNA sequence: TGTGCCAGCAGCGTCGACAGCCCCTCCTACGAGCAGTACTTC. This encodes CASSVDSPSYEQYF.

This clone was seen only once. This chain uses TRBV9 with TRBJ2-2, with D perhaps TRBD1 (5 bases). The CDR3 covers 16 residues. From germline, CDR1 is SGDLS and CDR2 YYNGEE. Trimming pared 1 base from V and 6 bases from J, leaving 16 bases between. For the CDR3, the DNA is TGTGCCAGCAGCGTACTCCCAGACAGAACACCCGGGGAGCTGTTTTTT. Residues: CASSVLPDRTPGELFF.

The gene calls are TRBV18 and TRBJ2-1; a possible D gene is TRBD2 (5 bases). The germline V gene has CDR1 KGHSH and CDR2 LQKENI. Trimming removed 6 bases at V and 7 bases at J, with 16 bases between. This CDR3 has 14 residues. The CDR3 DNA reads TGTGCCAGCTCCCCCGGGATGGTTTTAAATGAGCAGTTCTTC. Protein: CASSPGMVLNEQFF.

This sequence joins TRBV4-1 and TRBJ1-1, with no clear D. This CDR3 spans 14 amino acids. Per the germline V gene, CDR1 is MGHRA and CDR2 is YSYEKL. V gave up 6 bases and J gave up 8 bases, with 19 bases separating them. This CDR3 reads CASSTASASGEAFF. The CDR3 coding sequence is TGCGCCAGCAGTACCGCCTCGGCGTCAGGAGAAGCTTTCTTT.

CDR3 sequence reads: CSVERQQQETQYF. CDR3 bases: TGCAGCGTTGAACGGCAACAGCAAGAGACCCAGTACTTC. This chain links TRBV29-1 with TRBJ2-5; D not resolved. There are 13 residues in the CDR3. Germline-derived CDR1 and CDR2 are SQVTM and ANQGSEA. The germline V and J ends were trimmed by 2 bases and 2 bases, with 9 bases remaining between them. Complete variable domain (other parts from reference TRBV29-1 and TRBJ2-5): SAVISQKPSRDICQRGTSLTIQCQVDSQVTMMFWYRQQPGQSLTLIATANQGSEATYESGFVIDKFPISRPNLTFSTLTVSNMSPEDSSIYLCSVERQQQETQYFGPGTRLLVL.

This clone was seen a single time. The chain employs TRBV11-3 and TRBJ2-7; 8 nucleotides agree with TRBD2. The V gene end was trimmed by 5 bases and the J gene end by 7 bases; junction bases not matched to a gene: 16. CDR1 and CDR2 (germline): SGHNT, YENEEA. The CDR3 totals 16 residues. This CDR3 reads CASSVFGAGAPLEQYF. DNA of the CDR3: TGTGCCAGCAGCGTCTTTGGAGCGGGGGCCCCTTTGGAGCAGTACTTC.

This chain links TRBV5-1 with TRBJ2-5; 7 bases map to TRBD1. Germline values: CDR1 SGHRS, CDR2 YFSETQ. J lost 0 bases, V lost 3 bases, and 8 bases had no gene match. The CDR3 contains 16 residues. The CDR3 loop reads CASSSGQTSYQETQYF. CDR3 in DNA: TGCGCCAGCAGCTCGGGACAGACCAGCTACCAAGAGACCCAGTACTTC.

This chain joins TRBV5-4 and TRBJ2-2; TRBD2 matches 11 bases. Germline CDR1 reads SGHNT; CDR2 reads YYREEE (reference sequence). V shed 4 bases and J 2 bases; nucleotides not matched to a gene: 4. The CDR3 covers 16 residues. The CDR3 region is CASSTGLAVNTGELFF. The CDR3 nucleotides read TGTGCCAGCAGCACGGGACTAGCGGTTAACACCGGGGAGCTGTTTTTT.

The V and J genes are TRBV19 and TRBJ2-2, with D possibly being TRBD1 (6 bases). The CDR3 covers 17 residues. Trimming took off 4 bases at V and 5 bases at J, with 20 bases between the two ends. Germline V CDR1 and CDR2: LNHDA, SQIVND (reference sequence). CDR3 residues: CASSTPGHLTRTGELFF. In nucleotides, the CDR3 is TGTGCCAGTAGTACCCCGGGACACTTAACCCGGACCGGGGAGCTGTTTTTT.

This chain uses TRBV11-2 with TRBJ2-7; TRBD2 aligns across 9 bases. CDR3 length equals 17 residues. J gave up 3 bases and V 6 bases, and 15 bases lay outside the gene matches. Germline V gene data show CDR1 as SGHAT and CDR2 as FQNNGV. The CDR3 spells CASRRAGGSITDYEQYF. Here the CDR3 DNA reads TGTGCCAGCAGACGAGCGGGGGGTTCGATCACCGACTACGAGCAGTACTTC.

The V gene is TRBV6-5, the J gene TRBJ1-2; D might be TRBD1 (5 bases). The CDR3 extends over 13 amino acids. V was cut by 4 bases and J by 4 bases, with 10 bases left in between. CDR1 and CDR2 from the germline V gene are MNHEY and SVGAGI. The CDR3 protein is CASSSGGLYGYTF. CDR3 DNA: TGTGCCAGCAGTTCCGGGGGACTCTATGGCTACACCTTC.

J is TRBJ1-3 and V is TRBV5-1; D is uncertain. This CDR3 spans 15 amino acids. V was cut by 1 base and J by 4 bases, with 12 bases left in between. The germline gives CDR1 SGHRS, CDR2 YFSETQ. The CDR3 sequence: CASSLSAGGGNTIYF. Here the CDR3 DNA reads TGCGCCAGCAGCTTGTCGGCAGGCGGGGGAAACACCATATATTTT.